This paragraph covers one T cell receptor (beta chain) sequence. The antigen is undetermined. These data are taken from a study of cytomegalovirus exposure and HLA in healthy donors. This PCR relied on a set of 60 Vbeta primers and 13 Jbeta primers. Sequenced by immunoSEQ multiplex PCR; TCRdb stores in-frame clones only, minus some. The table shows some 66,000 clones, with approximately 75% occurring only once. Study findings and constraints: TCR beta sequences reportedly predicted most subjects' HLA-A and HLA-B alleles accurately. Within a later analysis, the majority of CMV-associated TCR beta chains appeared HLA-restricted.

Per germline, CDR1 SGHAT and CDR2 FQNNGV. The V end lost 4 bases, the J end lost 6 bases, and 15 bases lay between the germline ends. The CDR3 extends over 14 amino acids. Sequencing was done on a sample of PBMCs. The chain recombines TRBV11-2 with TRBJ1-2; no clear D gene. The sequence was obtained from a man aged 55 to 69 in good health and CMV-seropositive. The CDR3 coding sequence is TGTGCCAGCAGCTCGCTTTCTCTGAGTGATGGCTACACCTTC. Protein sequence: CASSSLSLSDGYTF.